Below are 20 T cell receptor beta chains sequenced from a single sample in a study of vaccination and CD4 T cells after COVID-19. These receptors lack a known antigen. Cultured CD4+ T-cell DNA underwent Oncomine TCR Beta short-read sequencing. TCRdb itself ran the PCR reads through MiXCR, one entry per CDR3 protein. The sample consists of fewer than 15,000 distinct CDR3 sequences, 50% to 60% of them appearing once. Stated treatment: roughly 10-day PBMC culture with coronavirus spike peptide pools or control peptides (ViraFEST assay). The sample comprised CD4+ T cells from blood, cultured in vitro. All receptors derive from a human donor who had recovered from COVID-19.

This sequence joins TRBV6-2 or TRBV6-3 and TRBJ2-1; 9 bases are a match to TRBD1. Per the germline V gene, CDR1 is MNHEY and CDR2 is SVGEGT. J was trimmed by 2 bases and V by 6 bases; bases with no gene match: 2. This CDR3 spans 14 amino acids. For the CDR3, the DNA is TGTGCCAGCAGGGACAGGGGCACCTACAATGAGCAGTTCTTC. Translation: CASRDRGTYNEQFF.

The genes are TRBV20-1 and TRBJ2-7; D may match TRBD1 or TRBD2 (5 bases each). The CDR3 totals 15 residues. The germline V and J ends were trimmed by 6 bases and 3 bases, with 21 bases remaining between them. CDR1 and CDR2 from the germline V gene are DFQATT and SNEGSKA (reference sequence). DNA for the CDR3: TGCAGTGCGGGGACGTCGTGGGGACGGAACTACGAGCAGTACTTC. Protein product: CSAGTSWGRNYEQYF.

The chain combines TRBV5-1 with TRBJ2-2; D is possibly TRBD1 or TRBD2 (5 bases each). The V end lost 4 bases, the J end lost 4 bases, and 17 bases lay between the germline ends. The CDR3 totals 16 residues. Germline CDR1 is SGHRS and CDR2 is YFSETQ. Here the CDR3 reads CASSRDLFGGTGELFF. CDR3 bases: TGCGCCAGCAGCCGGGACCTGTTTGGGGGCACCGGGGAGCTGTTTTTT. Combining the CDR3 with reference TRBV5-1 and TRBJ2-2 gives the whole variable domain KAGVTQTPRYLIKTRGQQVTLSCSPISGHRSVSWYQQTPGQGLQFLFEYFSETQRNKGNFPGRFSGRQFSNSRSEMNVSTLELGDSALYLCASSRDLFGGTGELFFGEGSRLTVL.

This clonotype has only a few counts. This sequence joins TRBV6-5 and TRBJ2-1, with D perhaps matching TRBD2 (5 bases). The CDR3 extends over 16 amino acids. V was clipped by 4 bases and J by 5 bases, with 18 bases between them. The germline gives CDR1 MNHEY, CDR2 SVGAGI. CDR3 in DNA: TGTGCCAGCAGTTTTCGGGCTAGCTCGGGAAACAATGAGCAGTTCTTC. Protein product: CASSFRASSGNNEQFF.

The rearrangement uses TRBV24-1 and TRBJ2-1, with TRBD2 identical over 8 bases. Germline V gene sequence: CDR1 KGHDR, CDR2 SFDVKD. Trimming cost V 6 bases and J 1 base; bases outside gene matches: 1. The CDR3 covers 14 residues. The CDR3 DNA follows: TGTGCCACCAGTCCTAGCGGGTCCTACAATGAGCAGTTCTTC. Translation gives CATSPSGSYNEQFF.

This chain joins TRBV7-2 and TRBJ2-7; 10 nucleotides align to TRBD2. This CDR3 is 14 amino acids long. CDR1 and CDR2 (germline): SGHTA, FQGNSA. The V and J ends lost 3 bases and 6 bases, in that order; junction bases with no gene match: 5. The CDR3 spells CASSFLAGGGEQYF. The CDR3, as DNA: TGTGCCAGCAGCTTCTTAGCGGGAGGTGGCGAGCAGTACTTC.

The chain is built from TRBV11-3 and TRBJ1-1, with a tentative D call TRBD1 (5 bases). The V end was cut by 0 bases, the J end by 5 bases, with 16 bases between. Germline V gives CDR1 SGHNT, CDR2 YENEEA. The CDR3 length is 16 residues. The CDR3 loop reads CASSLDGRGGSTEAFF. CDR3 nucleotide sequence: TGTGCCAGCAGCTTAGATGGAAGGGGCGGAAGTACTGAAGCTTTCTTT.

About this clonotype: One junction end disagrees with the germline gene, perhaps due to a read error. This chain joins TRBV6-2 or TRBV6-3 and TRBJ1-1; no clear D gene. The CDR3 is 16 amino acids. CDR1 and CDR2 from the germline V gene are MNHEY and SVGEGT. The CDR3 DNA sequence: TGTGCCAGCAGTGACTCGTACCGGACGGCGAACACTGAAGCTTTCTTT. This codes for CASSDSYRTANTEAFF.

This clonotype turned up a few times. The V call is TRBV28, the J call TRBJ1-2; D might be TRBD1 (5 bases). The germline CDR1 and CDR2 sequences are MDHEN and SYDVKM. The CDR3 consists of 15 residues. V gave up 5 bases and J gave up 3 bases, with 16 bases separating them. The CDR3 spells CASSVVYGGHYGYTF. Here the CDR3 DNA reads TGTGCCAGCAGTGTAGTGTATGGGGGTCACTATGGCTACACCTTC.

The chain links TRBV7-2 to TRBJ1-2; D gene unclear. The ends were cut back, 5 bases at V and 4 bases at J, with 11 bases in the middle. Per germline, CDR1 SGHTA and CDR2 FQGNSA. The CDR3 has 13 residues. The CDR3 DNA reads TGTGCCAGCAGCCCACGGACTATCTATGGCTACACCTTC. Translation gives CASSPRTIYGYTF.

The table lists this clonotype with a few counts. This rearrangement joins TRBV28 to TRBJ1-2, with a possible D match to TRBD1 (6 bases). The CDR3 covers 17 residues. Germline values: CDR1 MDHEN, CDR2 SYDVKM. Trimming took off 2 bases at V and 4 bases at J, with 20 bases between the two ends. The CDR3 DNA follows: TGTGCCAGCAGTTTAGGTGTGGGCCCTCAGGGGATCTATGGCTACACCTTC. The encoded protein is CASSLGVGPQGIYGYTF.

This chain links TRBV7-9 with TRBJ2-7; D remains ambiguous. The V gene lost 1 base and the J gene lost 0 bases, with 10 bases spanning the gap. Germline V lookup: CDR1 SEHNR, CDR2 FQNEAQ (reference sequence). The CDR3 extends over 15 amino acids. This CDR3 reads CASSLGQASSYEQYF. The CDR3, as DNA: TGTGCCAGCAGCTTAGGTCAGGCCAGCTCCTACGAGCAGTACTTC.

In this sample, this clonotype turned up a few times. The V gene is TRBV7-9, the J gene TRBJ1-2; D uncertain. This CDR3 contains 12 residues. Germline loops: CDR1 SEHNR, CDR2 FQNEAQ (reference sequence). Trimming took 5 bases from V and 8 from J, leaving 12 bases between them. The CDR3 spells CASSPPIGGYTF. DNA of the CDR3: TGTGCCAGCAGCCCCCCGATCGGGGGCTACACCTTC. Full variable domain (missing parts from reference TRBV7-9 and TRBJ1-2): DTGVSQNPRHKITKRGQNVTFRCDPISEHNRLYWYRQTLGQGPEFLTYFQNEAQLEKSRLLSDRFSAERPKGSFSTLEIQRTEQGDSAMYLCASSPPIGGYTFGSGTRLTVV.

This clonotype came up a few times. J is TRBJ2-1 and V is TRBV20-1; TRBD1 might be the D (5 bases). The V gene's germline CDR1 is DFQATT and CDR2 SNEGSKA (reference sequence). V was clipped by 6 bases and J by 4 bases, with 22 bases between them. The CDR3 runs to 16 residues. The CDR3 DNA sequence: TGCAGTGCCACCGTCCAGGGTCGCCTACATTACAATGAGCAGTTCTTC. Translating it yields CSATVQGRLHYNEQFF.

There are a few counts of this clonotype. The chain joins TRBV12-3 or TRBV12-4 to TRBJ2-7, with D tentatively TRBD1 or TRBD2 (5 bases each). V was trimmed by 9 bases and J by 0 bases, leaving 9 bases between them. The CDR3 runs 12 residues. This CDR3 reads CASSGASYEQYF. CDR3 bases: TGTGCCAGTTCCGGGGCCTCCTACGAGCAGTACTTC.

This chain connects TRBV2 to TRBJ1-1; D perhaps matches TRBD1 (5 bases). The CDR3 sequence is 16 residues long. V was shortened by 2 bases and J by 10 bases, with 23 bases between the two germline ends. The germline V gene has CDR1 SNHLY and CDR2 FYNNEI. CDR3 loop: CASSEWEGLPGRGAFF. The CDR3 DNA follows: TGTGCCAGCAGTGAATGGGAGGGGCTGCCTGGAAGGGGAGCTTTCTTT.

The chain combines TRBV25-1 with TRBJ2-2; a weak D match, TRBD1 (6 bases). Trimming cost V 2 bases and J 3 bases, with 10 bases left between them. Germline V gene lookup returns CDR1 MGHDK and CDR2 SYGVNS. The CDR3 is made up of 15 amino acids. The CDR3 nucleotides read TGTGCCAGCAGTGAACAGGGGCTACACACCGGGGAGCTGTTTTTT. This encodes CASSEQGLHTGELFF. The full variable domain, rest sourced from reference TRBV25-1 and TRBJ2-2, is EADIYQTPRYLVIGTGKKITLECSQTMGHDKMYWYQQDPGMELHLIHYSYGVNSTEKGDLSSESTVSRIRTEHFPLTLESARPSHTSQYLCASSEQGLHTGELFFGEGSRLTVL.

The chain has TRBV20-1 and TRBJ1-2, with TRBD1 identical over 8 bases. Germline CDR1 DFQATT, CDR2 SNEGSKA (reference sequence). J lost 4 bases, V lost 4 bases, and 5 bases had no gene match. The CDR3 runs 13 residues. The CDR3 DNA is TGCAGTGCTATACCCGGGACAGGCTATGGCTACACCTTC. Its protein product is CSAIPGTGYGYTF.

The V call is TRBV10-3, the J call TRBJ2-1, with TRBD1 matching 8 bases. Germline values: CDR1 ENHRY, CDR2 SYGVKD. V lost 2 bases and J lost 7; bases outside the gene matches: 4. The CDR3 is 14 residues long. The CDR3 bases are TGTGCCATCAGTGAGATGACAGGGGTGAATGAGCAGTTCTTC. Translation gives CAISEMTGVNEQFF.

The chain is built from TRBV6-1 and TRBJ1-2; a possible D gene is TRBD1 (5 bases). The germline V and J ends were trimmed by 8 bases and 2 bases, with 15 bases remaining between them. The length of the CDR3 is 14 residues. Per germline, CDR1 MNHNS and CDR2 SASEGT. CDR3 coding DNA: TGTGCCAGCCACGGTGGGGGGACCAACTATGGCTACACCTTC. It yields the protein CASHGGGTNYGYTF.